The rows below give T cell receptor beta chains drawn from one sample of a study of blood T cell repertoires in COVID-19. Sequenced by immunoSEQ multiplex PCR; TCRdb stores in-frame clones only, minus some. The sample consists of about 220,000 clones, approximately 84% of them appearing once. Source material: peripheral blood. The receptors stem from a man aged 50-59 years who had recovered from COVID-19. Each CDR3 is given without its conserved first and last residue. The order of the fields is J gene, V gene, CDR3 protein.

J: TRBJ2-1
V: TRBV11-2
CDR3: ASSLLGLASYNEQF

J: TRBJ2-3
V: TRBV5-6
CDR3: ASSRDRVRTDTQY

J: TRBJ2-7
V: TRBV9
CDR3: ASSAGPDRGALYEQY

J: TRBJ1-2
V: TRBV14
CDR3: ASSPTQGQGGGYT

J: TRBJ2-2
V: TRBV5-6
CDR3: ASSSPGLAGEEDTGELF

J: TRBJ1-1
V: TRBV7-6
CDR3: ASSPSGGVMVEAF

J: TRBJ2-3
V: TRBV3-1/TRBV3-2
CDR3: ASSQGDKTGFLDTQY

J: TRBJ2-7
V: TRBV5-1
CDR3: ASSPGQGSYEQY

J: TRBJ2-7
V: TRBV19
CDR3: ASSMTSGDYEQY

J: TRBJ1-3
V: TRBV5-6
CDR3: ASSHGQGPGNTIY

J: TRBJ2-3
V: TRBV9
CDR3: ASSAPWDTPGTDTQY

J: TRBJ2-5
V: TRBV5-6
CDR3: ASSPRQRETQY

J: TRBJ2-3
V: TRBV5-4
CDR3: ASSLAAGPTDTQY

J: TRBJ2-3
V: TRBV25-1
CDR3: ASSEWGEGTQY

J: TRBJ2-5
V: TRBV10-3
CDR3: AISLGTGLAGVQY

J: TRBJ2-5
V: TRBV29-1
CDR3: SVLLPGGQETQY

J: TRBJ2-2
V: TRBV28
CDR3: ASSTGGYKLF

J: TRBJ2-1
V: TRBV11-2
CDR3: ASSLDRAREQF

J: TRBJ2-1
V: TRBV11-2
CDR3: ASSPNTLAGGGEQF

J: TRBJ2-1
V: TRBV7-9
CDR3: ASSSLAGGLQNEQF

J: TRBJ2-1
V: TRBV4-1
CDR3: ASSQVSVRDEQF

J: TRBJ2-7
V: TRBV15
CDR3: ATSRDSQGTYEQY

J: TRBJ1-2
V: TRBV28
CDR3: ASRRQGATGYT

J: TRBJ2-5
V: TRBV7-9
CDR3: ASSLGGIETQY

J: TRBJ2-7
V: TRBV5-1
CDR3: ASSLYGDTPDEQY

J: TRBJ1-1
V: TRBV13
CDR3: ASSSTAMNTEAF

J: TRBJ1-6
V: TRBV30
CDR3: AWSVAGVGSPLH

J: TRBJ2-1
V: TRBV6-5
CDR3: ASSPRLYNEQF

J: TRBJ1-1
V: TRBV28
CDR3: ASSFPSTGDTEAF

J: TRBJ1-4
V: TRBV11-2
CDR3: ASSLQGITNEKLF

J: TRBJ1-6
V: TRBV7-2
CDR3: ASSLAGQGTSPLH

J: TRBJ2-1
V: TRBV5-1
CDR3: ASSWLPNNEQF

J: TRBJ2-1
V: TRBV5-1
CDR3: ASSYIAGGPNEQF

J: TRBJ2-1
V: TRBV10-3
CDR3: AISESTVAGGPRNEQF

J: TRBJ2-7
V: TRBV6-1
CDR3: ASSEDRAGTYEQY

J: TRBJ1-1
V: TRBV27
CDR3: ASSGAGQGFTEAF

J: TRBJ2-3
V: TRBV19
CDR3: ASSPGWGQGAKLDTQY

J: TRBJ1-5
V: TRBV3-1/TRBV3-2
CDR3: ASSQDRTAYQPQH

J: TRBJ2-3
V: TRBV7-9
CDR3: ALERFVADTQY

J: TRBJ2-2
V: TRBV19
CDR3: ASSPTSGSHTGELF

J: TRBJ1-5
V: TRBV30
CDR3: AWSLGDYGPQH

J: TRBJ1-6
V: TRBV3-1/TRBV3-2
CDR3: ASSPRQNSPLH

J: TRBJ2-7
V: TRBV4-1
CDR3: ASRLTDYEQY

J: TRBJ2-1
V: TRBV10-3
CDR3: AIKRGLAGEGEQF

J: TRBJ2-1
V: TRBV27
CDR3: ASSLIQLAGEQF

J: TRBJ2-1
V: TRBV10-1
CDR3: ASSESLGTGFYNEQF

J: TRBJ2-1
V: TRBV7-9
CDR3: ASSQRGDNEQF